The 17 T cell receptor beta chains below were found in one sample sequenced in a study of blood T cell repertoires in COVID-19. Measured with immunoSEQ multiplex PCR; TCRdb has only the in-frame clones, and not every one. Of fewer than 250,000 clones in the sample, 65% to 90% were seen once. What was sequenced was peripheral blood. The receptors here all came from a man aged 50 to 60 with COVID-19, enrolled during active disease.

The table lists this clone with a few counts. The chain uses TRBV7-6 and TRBJ2-7; D is ambiguous. The V gene's germline CDR1 is SGHVS and CDR2 FNYEAQ. This CDR3 spans 14 amino acids. V was pared by 0 bases and J by 1 base, with 7 bases between. The DNA of the CDR3 is TGTGCCAGCAGCTTAGCGTGGCAGTCCTACGAGCAGTACTTC. It yields the protein CASSLAWQSYEQYF.

V usage is TRBV5-4 and J usage is TRBJ2-4, with unresolved D. This CDR3 is built from 16 residues. V gave up 4 bases and J gave up 0 bases, with 14 bases separating them. Germline assignment: CDR1 SGHNT and CDR2 YYREEE (reference sequence). CDR3 sequence (DNA): TGTGCCAGCAGCATGAGCGCCCCCGTAGCCAAAAACATTCAGTACTTC. This translates into CASSMSAPVAKNIQYF.

The chain joins TRBV7-9 to TRBJ1-6, with 7 bases identical to TRBD1. The J segment lost 11 bases and the V segment lost 3 bases, leaving 10 bases of the junction unmatched. The CDR3 is made up of 15 amino acids. Germline V lookup: CDR1 SEHNR, CDR2 FQNEAQ (reference sequence). DNA of the CDR3: TGTGCCAGCAGCTTTGGGGACAGAGTTTGGCCACCCCTCCACTTT. Translated, it gives CASSFGDRVWPPLHF.

CDR3 in amino acids: CASSLKESSSYNSPLHF. CDR3 DNA: TGTGCCAGCAGCTTGAAGGAGTCGAGCTCCTATAATTCACCCCTCCACTTT. This chain links TRBV5-4 with TRBJ1-6; unclear D gene. Per germline, CDR1 SGHNT and CDR2 YYREEE (reference sequence). The CDR3 consists of 17 residues. Trimming stripped 1 base from V and 0 bases from J, with 11 bases between.

This chain uses TRBV2 with TRBJ1-4; 7 bases match TRBD1. There are 13 residues in the CDR3. The germline CDR1 and CDR2 sequences are SNHLY and FYNNEI. Trimming at V came to 8 bases and at J to 8 bases, leaving 8 bases not matched to a gene. The DNA of the CDR3 is TGTGCCAGCGGGGGACAGCCTTGGGAAAAACTGTTTTTT. This codes for CASGGQPWEKLFF.

The genes are TRBV14 and TRBJ1-2; 10 nucleotides align to TRBD1. From germline, CDR1 is SGHDN and CDR2 FVKESK. The CDR3 consists of 18 residues. After removal of 0 bases from V and 5 bases from J, the junction contained 12 bases not matched to a gene. CDR3 in amino acids: CASSQDSVGGTGVYGYTF. The CDR3 coding sequence is TGTGCCAGCAGCCAAGACAGCGTCGGGGGGACAGGGGTGTATGGCTACACCTTC.

The V gene is TRBV18, the J gene TRBJ2-7; perhaps TRBD2 as D (5 bases). Trimming took off 1 base at V and 3 bases at J, with 13 bases between the two ends. Germline CDR1 and CDR2: KGHSH and LQKENI. The CDR3 runs to 15 residues. CDR3 nucleotides: TGTGCCAGCTCACCACTTAATAGCGACCTCTACGAGCAGTACTTC. This gives the protein CASSPLNSDLYEQYF.

The rearrangement uses TRBV6-5 and TRBJ1-5; no clear D gene. The length of the CDR3 is 15 residues. The germline V gene encodes CDR1 MNHEY and CDR2 SVGAGI. Trimming left V 0 bases short and J 6 bases short, with 12 bases between. CDR3 loop: CASSYSRGRGQPQHF. CDR3 DNA sequence: TGTGCCAGCAGTTACTCCCGCGGGAGAGGTCAGCCCCAGCATTTT.

The chain recombines TRBV19 with TRBJ1-5; D unclear. Germline V gene lookup returns CDR1 LNHDA and CDR2 SQIVND (reference sequence). Deletions cut 5 bases from V and 7 bases from J, with 12 bases between. The CDR3 is 13 amino acids. DNA for the CDR3: TGTGCCAGTAGTCTTGGAAGGGAGCAGCCCCAGCATTTT. Its translation is CASSLGREQPQHF.

V usage is TRBV7-3 and J usage is TRBJ2-2; TRBD1 matches at 8 bases. This CDR3 has 17 residues. Losses at the gene ends were 0 bases for V and 6 bases for J; bases not matched to a gene: 9. Germline loops: CDR1 SGHTA, CDR2 FQGTGA. The CDR3 spells CASSLTKDRALAGELFF. The CDR3 nucleotides read TGTGCCAGCAGCTTAACAAAGGACAGGGCCTTGGCCGGGGAGCTGTTTTTT.

The V and J genes are TRBV5-1 and TRBJ1-3, with 7 bases identical to TRBD1. The CDR3 contains 16 residues. The V segment lost 0 bases and the J segment 0 bases; nucleotides outside the gene matches: 3. Germline V gene data show CDR1 as SGHRS and CDR2 as YFSETQ. CDR3: CASSLANRGSGNTIYF. The CDR3, as DNA: TGCGCCAGCAGCTTGGCGAACAGGGGCTCTGGAAACACCATATATTTT.

The chain links TRBV5-5 to TRBJ2-1; D is ambiguous. Trimming took 3 bases from V and 2 from J, leaving 6 bases between them. The CDR3 has 13 amino acids. Germline CDR1 and CDR2: SGHKS and YYEKEE (reference sequence). CDR3 nucleotide sequence: TGTGCCAGCAGCTCTAGTCCCTACAATGAGCAGTTCTTC. This sequence encodes CASSSSPYNEQFF.

The chain employs TRBV6-2 or TRBV6-3 and TRBJ2-1; 9 nucleotides align to TRBD2. The CDR3 runs 15 residues. V was clipped by 2 bases and J by 8 bases; unmatched bases: 7. Germline CDR1 MNHEY, CDR2 SVGEGT. The CDR3 DNA sequence: TGTGCCAGCAGTTACGGGGATAGCGGGAGCGATGAGCAGTTCTTC. Protein: CASSYGDSGSDEQFF.

The chain combines TRBV10-3 with TRBJ2-1; 15 nucleotides match TRBD2. Germline assignment: CDR1 ENHRY and CDR2 SYGVKD. The CDR3 consists of 19 residues. V dropped 2 bases and J dropped 7; count of bases not matched to a gene: 12. The CDR3 nucleotides are TGTGCCATCAGTGAGCCTCGAGGACTAGCGGGAGGGTTCGGGAATGAGCAGTTCTTC. Translation: CAISEPRGLAGGFGNEQFF.

The gene calls are TRBV10-3 and TRBJ2-5, with 13 positions matching TRBD2. The CDR3 consists of 15 residues. J was trimmed by 4 bases and V by 4 bases; bases with no gene match: 3. From germline, CDR1 is ENHRY and CDR2 SYGVKD. The CDR3 nucleotides are TGTGCCATCAGTGGGACTAGCGGGAGTTTAGAGACCCAGTACTTC. Translation gives CAISGTSGSLETQYF.

V and J are TRBV6-5 and TRBJ2-3; 7 bases align to TRBD1. This CDR3 comprises 15 residues. The V gene end was trimmed by 6 bases and the J gene end by 2 bases; junction bases not matched to a gene: 8. Per germline, CDR1 MNHEY and CDR2 SVGAGI. This CDR3 is CASRDPTGATDTQYF. The CDR3 DNA is TGTGCCAGCAGAGACCCCACAGGGGCCACAGATACGCAGTATTTT.

The chain is built from TRBV19 and TRBJ2-7; 8 bases match TRBD1. Looked up from germline, CDR1 is LNHDA and CDR2 is SQIVND (reference sequence). V shed 8 bases, J shed 5 bases, and the junction held 11 bases outside the gene matches. The CDR3 runs 14 residues. The CDR3 reads CASSNRGILDEQYF. In DNA form, the CDR3 reads TGTGCCAGTTCCAACAGGGGGATTTTGGACGAGCAGTACTTC.